The clone carrying this T cell receptor beta chain was picked up many times. Its antigen is undetermined. Diagnoses were made from clinical symptoms, serum measures (thyroxine and TRAb), thyroid ultrasound and orbital computed tomography. These data originate in a study of T cells in Graves' hyperthyroidism and ophthalmopathy. Turning to the study itself: Peripheral blood draws took place at initial diagnosis, ahead of any treatment.

Overall study results and limits: Ophthalmopathy was distinguished from stable hyperthyroidism by 13 V-J signatures.

TCR beta CDR3 sequences were amplified from RNA transcripts. During a first-round RT-PCR of the TCR CDR3, the HTBI primer set was used. One entry per CDR3 protein results from TCRdb running MiXCR on the multiplex PCR reads. The table lists hundreds of thousands of distinct CDR3 sequences, about 17% of them singletons. The germline V gene encodes CDR1 SGDLS and CDR2 YYNGEE. This CDR3 is 15 amino acids long. V shed 0 bases and J 10 bases; nucleotides not matched to a gene: 10. The chain links TRBV9 to TRBJ1-1, with 9 bases identical to TRBD1. The sequenced sample consisted of blood. This receptor was taken from a woman in her late teens or twenties with Graves' ophthalmopathy. The CDR3 protein is CASSVATGGVTPAFF. The DNA for the CDR3 is TGTGCCAGCAGCGTAGCGACAGGGGGAGTCACTCCAGCTTTCTTT.